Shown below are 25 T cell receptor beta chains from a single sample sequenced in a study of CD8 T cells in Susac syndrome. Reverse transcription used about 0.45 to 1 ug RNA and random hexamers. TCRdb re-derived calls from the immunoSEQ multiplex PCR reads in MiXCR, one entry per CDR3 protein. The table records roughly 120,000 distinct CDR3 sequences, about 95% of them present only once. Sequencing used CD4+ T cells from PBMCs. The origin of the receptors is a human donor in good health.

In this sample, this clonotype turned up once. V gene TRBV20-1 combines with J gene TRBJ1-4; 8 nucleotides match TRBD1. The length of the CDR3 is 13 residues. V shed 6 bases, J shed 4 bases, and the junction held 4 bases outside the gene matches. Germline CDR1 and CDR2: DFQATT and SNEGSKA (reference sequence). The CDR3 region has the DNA TGCAGTGCACACAGGGGGTTTAATGAAAAACTGTTTTTT. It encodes CSAHRGFNEKLFF.

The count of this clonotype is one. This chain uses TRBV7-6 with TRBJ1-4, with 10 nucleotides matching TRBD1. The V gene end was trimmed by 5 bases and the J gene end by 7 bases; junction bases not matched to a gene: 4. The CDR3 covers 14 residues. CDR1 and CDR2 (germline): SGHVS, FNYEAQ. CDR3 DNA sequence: TGTGCCAGCAGCCTCGGGACAGGGGTTGAAAAACTGTTTTTT. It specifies CASSLGTGVEKLFF.

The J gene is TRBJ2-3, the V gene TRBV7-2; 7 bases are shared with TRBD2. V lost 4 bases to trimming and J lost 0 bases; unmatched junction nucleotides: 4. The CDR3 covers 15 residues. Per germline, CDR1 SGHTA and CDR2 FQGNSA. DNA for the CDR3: TGTGCCAGCAGCTCTAGCGGAACTAGCACAGATACGCAGTATTTT. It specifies CASSSSGTSTDTQYF.

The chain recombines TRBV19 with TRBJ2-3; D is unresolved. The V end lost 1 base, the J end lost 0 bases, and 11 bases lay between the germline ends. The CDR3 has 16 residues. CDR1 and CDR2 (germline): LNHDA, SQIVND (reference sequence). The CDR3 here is CASSIASATSTDTQYF. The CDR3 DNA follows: TGTGCCAGTAGTATAGCGAGCGCTACTAGCACAGATACGCAGTATTTT.

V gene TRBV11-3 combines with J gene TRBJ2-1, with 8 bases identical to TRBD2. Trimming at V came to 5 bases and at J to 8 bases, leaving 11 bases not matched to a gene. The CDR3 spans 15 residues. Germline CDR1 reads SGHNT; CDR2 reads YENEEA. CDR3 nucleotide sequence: TGTGCCAGCAGCCGCCTAGCGGGCCCCTTGTATGAGCAGTTCTTC. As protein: CASSRLAGPLYEQFF. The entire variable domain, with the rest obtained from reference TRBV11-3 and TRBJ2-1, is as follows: EAGVVQSPRYKIIEKKQPVAFWCNPISGHNTLYWYLQNLGQGPELLIRYENEEAVDDSQLPKDRFSAERLKGVDSTLKIQPAELGDSAVYLCASSRLAGPLYEQFFGPGTRLTVL.

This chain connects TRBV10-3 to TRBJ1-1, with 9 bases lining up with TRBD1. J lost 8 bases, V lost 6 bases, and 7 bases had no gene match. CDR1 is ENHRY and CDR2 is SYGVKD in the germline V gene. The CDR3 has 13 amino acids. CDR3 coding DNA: TGTGCCATCAGGCGGGGACAGGGAGGAGAAGCTTTCTTT. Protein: CAIRRGQGGEAFF.

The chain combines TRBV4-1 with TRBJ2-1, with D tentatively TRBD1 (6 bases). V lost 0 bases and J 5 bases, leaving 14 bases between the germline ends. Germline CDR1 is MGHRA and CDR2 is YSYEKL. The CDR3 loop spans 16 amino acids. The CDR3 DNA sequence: TGCGCCAGCAGCCAAGATCTGGGGACACGTGACAATGAGCAGTTCTTC. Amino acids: CASSQDLGTRDNEQFF.

The CDR3, as DNA: TGTGCCAGTCGGGGCAATTGGAACTATGGCTACACCTTC. Translating it yields CASRGNWNYGYTF. The chain carries TRBV28 and TRBJ1-2; possibly TRBD1 for D (5 bases). Trimming took off 9 bases at V and 2 bases at J, with 13 bases between the two ends. The CDR3 runs to 13 residues. Germline V gene lookup returns CDR1 MDHEN and CDR2 SYDVKM.

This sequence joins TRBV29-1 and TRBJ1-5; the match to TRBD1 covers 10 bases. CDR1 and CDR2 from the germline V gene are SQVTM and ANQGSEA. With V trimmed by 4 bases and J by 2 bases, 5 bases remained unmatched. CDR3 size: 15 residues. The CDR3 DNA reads TGCAGCGTTGCGACAGGGGGCGCGGGCAATCAGCCCCAGCATTTT. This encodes CSVATGGAGNQPQHF.

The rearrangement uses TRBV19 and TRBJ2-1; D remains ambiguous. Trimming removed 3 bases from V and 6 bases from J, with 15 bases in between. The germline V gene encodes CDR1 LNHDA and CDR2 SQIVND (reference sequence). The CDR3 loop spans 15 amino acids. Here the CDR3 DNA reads TGTGCCAGTAGTATGCGCGAATCCGGCGGCAATGAGCAGTTCTTC. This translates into CASSMRESGGNEQFF.

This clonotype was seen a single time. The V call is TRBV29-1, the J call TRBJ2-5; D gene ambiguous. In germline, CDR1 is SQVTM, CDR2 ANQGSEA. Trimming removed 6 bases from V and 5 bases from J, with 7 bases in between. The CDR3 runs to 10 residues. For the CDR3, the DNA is TGCAGCGTCCTCAAGGAGACCCAGTACTTC. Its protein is CSVLKETQYF.

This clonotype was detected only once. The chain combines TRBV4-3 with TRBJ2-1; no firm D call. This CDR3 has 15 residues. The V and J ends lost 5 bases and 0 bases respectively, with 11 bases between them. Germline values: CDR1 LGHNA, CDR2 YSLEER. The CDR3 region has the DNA TGCGCCAGCAGCAAACAAGAGAGCTCCTACAATGAGCAGTTCTTC. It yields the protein CASSKQESSYNEQFF.

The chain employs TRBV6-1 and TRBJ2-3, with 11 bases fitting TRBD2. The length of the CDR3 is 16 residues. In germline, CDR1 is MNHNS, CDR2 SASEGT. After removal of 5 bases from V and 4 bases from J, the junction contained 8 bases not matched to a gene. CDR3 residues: CASSRLAGKGADTQYF. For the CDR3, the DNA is TGTGCCAGCAGTCGACTAGCGGGAAAGGGGGCAGATACGCAGTATTTT.

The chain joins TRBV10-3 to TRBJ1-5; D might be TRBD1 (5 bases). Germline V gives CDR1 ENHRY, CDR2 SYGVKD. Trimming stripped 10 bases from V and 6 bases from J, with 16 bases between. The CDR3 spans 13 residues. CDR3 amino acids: CATGTLEGQPQHF. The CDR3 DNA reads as TGTGCCACCGGGACTCTGGAGGGTCAGCCCCAGCATTTT.

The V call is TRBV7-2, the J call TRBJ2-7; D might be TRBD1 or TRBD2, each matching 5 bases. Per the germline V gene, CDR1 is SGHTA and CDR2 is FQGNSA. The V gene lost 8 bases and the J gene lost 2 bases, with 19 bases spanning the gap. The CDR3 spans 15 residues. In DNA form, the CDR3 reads TGTGCCAGCGGACGTTATGGGGGAGAGGCCTACGAGCAGTACTTC. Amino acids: CASGRYGGEAYEQYF. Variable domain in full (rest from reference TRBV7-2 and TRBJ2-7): GAGVSQSPSNKVTEKGKDVELRCDPISGHTALYWYRQSLGQGLEFLIYFQGNSAPDKSGLPSDRFSAERTGGSVSTLTIQRTQQEDSAVYLCASGRYGGEAYEQYFGPGTRLTVT.

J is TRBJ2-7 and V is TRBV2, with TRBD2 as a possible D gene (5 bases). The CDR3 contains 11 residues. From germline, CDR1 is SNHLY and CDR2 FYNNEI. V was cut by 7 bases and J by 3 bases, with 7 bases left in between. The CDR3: CASKGVYEQYF. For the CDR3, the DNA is TGTGCCAGCAAGGGAGTCTACGAGCAGTACTTC.

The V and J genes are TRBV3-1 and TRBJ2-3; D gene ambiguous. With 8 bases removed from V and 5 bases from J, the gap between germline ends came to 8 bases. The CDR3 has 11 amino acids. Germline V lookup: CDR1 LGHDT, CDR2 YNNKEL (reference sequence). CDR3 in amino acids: CASGTLDTQYF. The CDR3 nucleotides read TGTGCCAGCGGTACCCTAGATACGCAGTATTTT.

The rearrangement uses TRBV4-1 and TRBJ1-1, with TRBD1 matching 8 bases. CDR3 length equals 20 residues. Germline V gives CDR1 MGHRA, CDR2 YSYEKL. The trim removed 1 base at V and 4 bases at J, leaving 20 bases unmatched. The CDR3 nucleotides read TGCGCCAGCAGCCAAGGGGTAAATCGTCCCTTAACAGGGGGAGGCACTGAAGCTTTCTTT. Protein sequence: CASSQGVNRPLTGGGTEAFF.

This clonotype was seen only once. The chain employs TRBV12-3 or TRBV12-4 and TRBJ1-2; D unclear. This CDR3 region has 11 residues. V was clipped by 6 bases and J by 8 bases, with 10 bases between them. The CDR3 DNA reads TGTGCCAGCAGGGGTGATCGCGGCTACACCTTC. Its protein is CASRGDRGYTF.

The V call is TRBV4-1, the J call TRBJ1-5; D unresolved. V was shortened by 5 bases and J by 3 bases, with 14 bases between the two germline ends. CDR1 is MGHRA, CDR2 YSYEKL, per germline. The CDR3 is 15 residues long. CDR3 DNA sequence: TGCGCCAGCAGCGATCCCGAAACCTACAATCAGCCCCAGCATTTT. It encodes CASSDPETYNQPQHF.

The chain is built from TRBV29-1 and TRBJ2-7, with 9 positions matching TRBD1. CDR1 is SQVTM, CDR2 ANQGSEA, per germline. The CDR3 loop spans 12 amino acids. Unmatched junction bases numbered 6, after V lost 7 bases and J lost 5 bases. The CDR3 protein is CSAGQGTDEQYF. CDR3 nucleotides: TGCAGCGCCGGACAGGGGACCGACGAGCAGTACTTC.

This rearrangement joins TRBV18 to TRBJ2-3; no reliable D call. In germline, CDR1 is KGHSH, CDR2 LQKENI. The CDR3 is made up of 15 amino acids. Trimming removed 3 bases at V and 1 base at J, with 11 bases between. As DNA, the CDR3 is TGTGCCAGCTCACCGACATCGACCGGCACAGATACGCAGTATTTT. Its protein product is CASSPTSTGTDTQYF.

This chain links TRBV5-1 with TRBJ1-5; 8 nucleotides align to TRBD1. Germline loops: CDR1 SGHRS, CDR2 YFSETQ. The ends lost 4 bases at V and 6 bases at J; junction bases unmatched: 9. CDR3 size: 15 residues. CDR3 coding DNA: TGCGCCAGCAGCCTTGACGGACAGGGCTCTCAGCCCCAGCATTTT. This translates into CASSLDGQGSQPQHF.

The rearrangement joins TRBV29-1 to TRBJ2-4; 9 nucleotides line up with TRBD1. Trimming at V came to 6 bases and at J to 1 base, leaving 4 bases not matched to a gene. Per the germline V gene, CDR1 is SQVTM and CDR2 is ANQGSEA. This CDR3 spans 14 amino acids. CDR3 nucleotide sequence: TGCAGCGTGGCCGGGACAGGGGCCAAAAACATTCAGTACTTC. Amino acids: CSVAGTGAKNIQYF.

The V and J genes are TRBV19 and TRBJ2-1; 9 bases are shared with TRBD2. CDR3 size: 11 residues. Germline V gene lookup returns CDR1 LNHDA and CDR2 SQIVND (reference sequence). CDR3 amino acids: CAASTGLAQFF. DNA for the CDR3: TGTGCTGCGTCCACGGGACTAGCTCAGTTCTTC.